The TCR beta chain described here comes from a study of OX40 agonist ivuxolimab in advanced cancers. Study information: Every 2 weeks, patients received ivuxolimab intravenously, dosed at 0.01 to 10 mg/kg.

This clone showed up just a few times. The target antigen is unknown. Study-wide findings and caveats: In general, CD8+ T cells held more expanded clones than CD4+ did, on average.

Repertoires were generated with immunoSEQ multiplex PCR, while TCRdb's copy carries only in-frame clones and drops some. The table lists around 20,000 clones, roughly 84% of them singletons, with 25% to 30% in the top ten. The CDR3 length is 14 residues. Germline V gives CDR1 LNHDA, CDR2 SQIVND (reference sequence). J was trimmed by 7 bases and V by 2 bases; bases with no gene match: 7. Sequenced here: CD4+ or CD8+ T cells sorted from blood, sampled in a trial of the OX40 agonist ivuxolimab. The chain joins TRBV19 to TRBJ1-2; the match to TRBD1 covers 7 bases. This clonotype originated in an adult with an advanced solid tumor such as melanoma, head and neck, liver or kidney cancer. CDR3 coding DNA: TGTGCCAGTAGTATACCAGGGGGGAAGCGTGGCTACACCTTC. Amino acids: CASSIPGGKRGYTF.